These 21 T cell receptor beta chains were sequenced from one sample in a study of beta chain features in type 1 diabetes. cDNA synthesis used the whole RNA isolate, giving expressed TCRB sequences. Using immunoSEQ multiplex PCR, the repertoire was profiled, and TCRdb retains in-frame clones only, with some absent. This table holds nearly 350,000 clones, approximately 10% found once. These receptors are not linked to any known antigen. Whole-study findings and limits: TCRB CDR3s were moderately but significantly shorter in Type 1 diabetes patients in all four CD4+ subsets.

Sequenced input: central memory CD4+ T cells from blood. The receptors were sampled from a man aged 30-40 years with type 1 diabetes.

This chain uses TRBV2 with TRBJ1-1; 8 nucleotides line up with TRBD1. This CDR3 has 16 amino acids. The junction had 7 bases not matched to a gene; V was cut back by 4 bases and J by 0 bases. Germline CDR1 SNHLY, CDR2 FYNNEI. CDR3 loop: CASSGPGQEMNTEAFF. The CDR3, as DNA: TGTGCCAGCAGTGGGCCGGGACAGGAAATGAACACTGAAGCTTTCTTT.

This clone was found a few times. The genes are TRBV11-2 and TRBJ1-3; TRBD1 matches at 9 bases. V was clipped by 5 bases and J by 1 base; unmatched bases: 6. The germline CDR1 and CDR2 sequences are SGHAT and FQNNGV. The CDR3 is 16 amino acids. The CDR3 loop reads CASSPQGAGSGNTIYF. The CDR3 DNA is TGTGCCAGCAGCCCACAGGGGGCAGGTTCTGGAAACACCATATATTTT.

A word on this clone: Other DNA sequences in this sample translate to the same CDR3. This chain joins TRBV7-9 and TRBJ2-3; 10 positions agree with TRBD2. Germline CDR1 SEHNR, CDR2 FQNEAQ (reference sequence). Trimming at V came to 4 bases and at J to 0 bases, leaving 4 bases not matched to a gene. CDR3 length: 16 amino acids. The CDR3 region has the DNA TGTGCCAGCAGCTCAGGACTAGCGGCTAGCACAGATACGCAGTATTTT. Amino acid sequence: CASSSGLAASTDTQYF.

This rearrangement joins TRBV6-6 to TRBJ2-3; TRBD2 might be the D (6 bases). Germline CDR1 and CDR2: MNHNY and SVGAGI (reference sequence). Trimming removed 9 bases at V and 0 bases at J, with 16 bases between. The length of the CDR3 is 15 residues. This CDR3 reads CASPWRGTSTDTQYF. In nucleotides, the CDR3 is TGTGCCAGTCCCTGGAGGGGTACGAGCACAGATACGCAGTATTTT.

As concerns this clone: Other DNA sequences from this sample encode an identical CDR3 as well. This rearrangement joins TRBV6-5 to TRBJ1-1, with D unresolved. Germline CDR1 MNHEY, CDR2 SVGAGI. CDR3 size: 13 residues. Trimming cost V 0 bases and J 1 base, with 3 bases left between them. CDR3 region: CASSYSANTEAFF. The CDR3, as DNA: TGTGCCAGCAGTTACTCCGCGAACACTGAAGCTTTCTTT.

In this sample, this clone turned up a few times. The V call is TRBV28, the J call TRBJ2-5; a possible D gene is TRBD2 (6 bases). V was shortened by 3 bases and J by 7 bases, with 12 bases between the two germline ends. The CDR3 totals 13 residues. Germline assignment: CDR1 MDHEN and CDR2 SYDVKM. The CDR3, as DNA: TGTGCCAGCAGTTTGTCCCAGGGAGGGACCCAGTACTTC. It codes for CASSLSQGGTQYF.

This clone occurred a few times. This chain uses TRBV15 with TRBJ1-5; D is unresolved. Germline CDR1 reads LNHNV; CDR2 reads YYDKDF (reference sequence). Trimming pared 7 bases from V and 0 bases from J, leaving 7 bases between. The CDR3 spans 13 residues. CDR3 DNA sequence: TGTGCCACCACCACAGATAGCAATCAGCCCCAGCATTTT. As protein: CATTTDSNQPQHF. Full variable domain (outside the CDR3, taken from reference TRBV15 and TRBJ1-5): DAMVIQNPRYQVTQFGKPVTLSCSQTLNHNVMYWYQQKSSQAPKLLFHYYDKDFNNEADTPDNFQSRRPNTSFCFLDIRSPGLGDTAMYLCATTTDSNQPQHFGDGTRLSIL.

The V call is TRBV1, the J call TRBJ2-2; the table assigns TRBD2, which was not confirmed against the DNA. TRBV1 is a pseudogene. The CDR3 covers 20 residues. The DNA of the CDR3 is TGCACCAGCAGCCAAGATGGGCCTAGCGGGGGGAATACGGGGACCGGGGAGCTGTTTTTT. Protein product: CTSSQDGPSGGNTGTGELFF.

This chain joins TRBV18 and TRBJ1-1; D is ambiguous. Germline values: CDR1 KGHSH, CDR2 LQKENI. The CDR3 has 16 residues. The V gene lost 3 bases and the J gene lost 5 bases, with 19 bases spanning the gap. The CDR3 DNA sequence: TGTGCCAGCTCACCCACGGTTGCAGGCGGTGGGACTGAAGCTTTCTTT. This encodes CASSPTVAGGGTEAFF.

V usage is TRBV29-1 and J usage is TRBJ2-1; possible D gene TRBD2, 6 bases. Between the trimmed V and J ends, which lost 7 bases and 8 bases, there was a span of 21 bases. Germline assignment: CDR1 SQVTM and CDR2 ANQGSEA. The CDR3 consists of 14 residues. This CDR3 reads CSAYVGGSWDEQFF. CDR3 sequence (DNA): TGCAGCGCTTACGTGGGGGGATCTTGGGATGAGCAGTTCTTC.

J is TRBJ2-5 and V is TRBV6-5; weak D call: TRBD2 (7 bases). CDR1 and CDR2 from the germline V gene are MNHEY and SVGAGI. The germline V and J ends were trimmed by 8 bases and 5 bases, with 15 bases remaining between them. The length of the CDR3 is 13 residues. The CDR3 protein is CASRRGAGETQYF. The CDR3, as DNA: TGTGCCAGCCGTCGGGGGGCTGGGGAGACCCAGTACTTC.

This clone turned up a few times. The CDR3 spells CASSRGLNQPQHF. Here the CDR3 DNA reads TGTGCCAGCTCTAGGGGGCTGAATCAGCCCCAGCATTTT. The chain joins TRBV18 to TRBJ1-5, with 7 bases lining up with TRBD1. In germline, CDR1 is KGHSH, CDR2 LQKENI. CDR3 length equals 13 residues. Unmatched junction bases numbered 3, after V lost 6 bases and J lost 4 bases.

This clone was found a few times. The gene calls are TRBV9 and TRBJ1-1; 9 bases fit TRBD1. The CDR3 length is 13 residues. With 5 bases clipped from V and 3 bases from J, the junction kept 2 bases outside the gene matches. From germline, CDR1 is SGDLS and CDR2 YYNGEE. The CDR3 loop reads CASSRQGDTEAFF. Written as DNA, the CDR3 is TGTGCCAGCAGTCGACAGGGGGACACTGAAGCTTTCTTT.

This clone was counted only a few times. The chain couples TRBV7-2 to TRBJ1-5, with TRBD1 matching over 7 bases. This CDR3 comprises 13 residues. Germline trimming cut 5 bases from V and 6 bases from J; bases unmatched to any gene: 4. Looked up from germline, CDR1 is SGHTA and CDR2 is FQGNSA. The CDR3: CASSPDRRQPQHF. CDR3 DNA sequence: TGTGCCAGCAGCCCGGACAGGCGTCAGCCCCAGCATTTT.

This clone was observed a handful of times. This sample also contains other DNA sequences that code for the same CDR3. The V gene is TRBV28, the J gene TRBJ1-2; tentative D call: TRBD1 (5 bases). V lost 3 bases and J 8 bases, leaving 13 bases between the germline ends. The CDR3 is 13 amino acids. CDR1 and CDR2 from the germline V gene are MDHEN and SYDVKM. CDR3: CASSFGQGYGYTF. CDR3 bases: TGTGCCAGCAGTTTCGGGCAGGGATACGGCTACACCTTC.

The chain couples TRBV5-4 to TRBJ2-3, with a possible D match to TRBD2 (5 bases). V lost 4 bases and J 6 bases, leaving 15 bases between the germline ends. CDR1 is SGHNT, CDR2 YYREEE, per germline (reference sequence). The CDR3 length is 14 residues. The CDR3 bases are TGTGCCAGCAGCCGCGGGCCTCTAGGGGATACGCAGTATTTT. Translating gives CASSRGPLGDTQYF.

The chain uses TRBV2 and TRBJ1-1; D is uncertain. Trimming took 7 bases from V and 8 from J, leaving 11 bases between them. Looked up from germline, CDR1 is SNHLY and CDR2 is FYNNEI. The length of the CDR3 is 11 residues. The CDR3 reads CASNLFSEAFF. DNA of the CDR3: TGTGCCAGCAACCTATTCTCGGAAGCTTTCTTT.

The rearrangement joins TRBV6-1 to TRBJ2-7; either TRBD1 or TRBD2 may supply D (5 bases each). The CDR3 length is 14 residues. V dropped 4 bases and J dropped 1 base, with 11 bases sitting between them. The germline V gene has CDR1 MNHNS and CDR2 SASEGT. For the CDR3, the DNA is TGTGCCAGCAGTGTCCGGGACGGTTCCTACGAGCAGTACTTC. Protein sequence: CASSVRDGSYEQYF.

The sample holds a few counts of this clone. CDR3 in DNA: TGCAGCGTGAAGCGGGGGGTTCCCTCCGAGCAGTACTTC. Residues: CSVKRGVPSEQYF. The chain carries TRBV29-1 and TRBJ2-7, with 9 bases fitting TRBD2. Germline V gene data show CDR1 as SQVTM and CDR2 as ANQGSEA. Trimming took 6 bases from V and 6 from J; bases not matched to a gene: 9. This CDR3 has 13 amino acids.

This sequence joins TRBV5-4 and TRBJ2-5; perhaps TRBD2 as D (6 bases). Germline CDR1 SGHNT, CDR2 YYREEE (reference sequence). This CDR3 region has 14 residues. V shed 4 bases and J shed 6 bases, with 16 bases lying between them. CDR3 loop: CASSSGVGGKTQYF. CDR3 coding DNA: TGTGCCAGCAGCAGCGGTGTGGGGGGAAAGACCCAGTACTTC.

The chain carries TRBV30 and TRBJ2-7; D gene ambiguous. This CDR3 contains 14 residues. Germline CDR1 and CDR2: GTSNPN and SVGIG (reference sequence). Between the trimmed V and J ends, which lost 0 bases and 6 bases, there was a span of 15 bases. CDR3 sequence reads: CAWSVRLHGSEQYF. Here the CDR3 DNA reads TGTGCCTGGAGTGTGCGACTGCACGGTAGCGAGCAGTACTTC. Supplemented by reference TRBV30 and TRBJ2-7, the full variable domain reads SQTIHQWPATLVQPVGSPLSLECTVEGTSNPNLYWYRQAAGRGLQLLFYSVGIGQISSEVPQNLSASRPQDRQFILSSKKLLLSDSGFYLCAWSVRLHGSEQYFGPGTRLTVT.